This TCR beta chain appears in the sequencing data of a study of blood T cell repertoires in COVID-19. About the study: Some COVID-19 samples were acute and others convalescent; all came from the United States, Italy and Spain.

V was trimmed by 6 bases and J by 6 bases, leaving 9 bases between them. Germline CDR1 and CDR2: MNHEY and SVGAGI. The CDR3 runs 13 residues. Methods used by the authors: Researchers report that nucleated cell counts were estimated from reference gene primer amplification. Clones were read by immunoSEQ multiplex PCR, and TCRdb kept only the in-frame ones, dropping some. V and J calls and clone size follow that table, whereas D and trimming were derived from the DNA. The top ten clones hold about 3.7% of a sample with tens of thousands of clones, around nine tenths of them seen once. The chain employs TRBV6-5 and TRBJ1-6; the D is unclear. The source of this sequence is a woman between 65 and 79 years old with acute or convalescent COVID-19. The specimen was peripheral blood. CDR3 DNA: TGTGCCAGCAGCCAGGATCCTAATTCACCCCTCCACTTT. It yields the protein CASSQDPNSPLHF.